This TCR beta chain is drawn from a study of CD8 T cells in ankylosing spondylitis. The study's findings and limits: Enrichment of disease-linked clones was reportedly significant in matched ankylosing spondylitis synovial fluid. Before this, some motif variants had been reported in reactive arthritis synovial fluid and blood. Disease-linked clones had a CD8+ phenotype and relatively low frequency in peripheral blood.

Germline V CDR1 and CDR2: SQVTM, ANQGSEA. The CDR3 has 15 amino acids. V was trimmed by 4 bases and J by 3 bases, leaving 16 bases between them. TCR beta libraries were made by quantitative 5'-RACE with molecular barcodes. TCRdb passed the 5' RACE reads through MiXCR, listing each CDR3 protein once. The sample lists some 37,000 distinct CDR3 sequences, about 5.5% occurring once. A word on this clonotype: Its antigen is unknown.

The sequencing sample was made of blood, either unsorted or a sorted T cell fraction (not recorded which). This clonotype was obtained from a male donor with ankylosing spondylitis or in good health (not recorded which). The V call is TRBV29-1, the J call TRBJ2-1; no clear D gene. CDR3 coding DNA: TGCAGCGTTGGATTTCGACAAAGGGTCTACAATGAGCAGTTCTTC. Residues: CSVGFRQRVYNEQFF.